The TCR beta chain described here comes from a study of blood T cells in healthy people across ages. A second PCR of about 7 to 11 cycles used a sample-barcoded 5' primer and a J-beta primer mix. Per sample, CDR3-containing paired-end reads numbered at least 2.5 million. TCRdb processed the 5' RACE reads anew with MiXCR; each CDR3 protein has one entry. The sample consists of roughly 560,000 distinct CDR3 sequences, more than 20% of them appearing once. The CDR3 length is 15 residues. CDR1 and CDR2 (germline): DFQATT, SNEGSKA (reference sequence). Trimming removed 6 bases at V and 3 bases at J, with 17 bases between. Another study also made use of these data, one on T cells of mothers and their children. As that study records: cDNA was synthesized from all extracted RNA at around 1.5 ug per reaction.

The TCR was taken from a boy between 5 and 17 years old in good health. V gene TRBV20-1 combines with J gene TRBJ1-4, with D possibly being TRBD1 (5 bases). The specimen was blood. The CDR3 DNA is TGCAGTGCCACGGTAGGAGGGGCACCTAATGAAAAACTGTTTTTT. Amino acid sequence: CSATVGGAPNEKLFF.